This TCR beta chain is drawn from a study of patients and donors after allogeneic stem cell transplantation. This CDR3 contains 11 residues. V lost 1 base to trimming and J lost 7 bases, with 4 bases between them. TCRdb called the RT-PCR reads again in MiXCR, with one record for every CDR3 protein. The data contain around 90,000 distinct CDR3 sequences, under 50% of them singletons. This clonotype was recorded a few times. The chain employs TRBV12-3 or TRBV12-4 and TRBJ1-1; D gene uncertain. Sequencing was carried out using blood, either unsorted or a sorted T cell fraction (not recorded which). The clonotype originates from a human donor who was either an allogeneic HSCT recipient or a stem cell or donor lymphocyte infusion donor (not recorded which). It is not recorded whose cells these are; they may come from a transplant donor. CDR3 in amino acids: CASSLGGEAFF. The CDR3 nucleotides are TGTGCCAGCAGTTTAGGCGGTGAAGCTTTCTTT.